The next 23 T cell receptor beta chains were all read from a single sample in a study of shared clonotypes between healthy human individuals. The assay was immunoSEQ multiplex PCR, and TCRdb's table has in-frame clones only and misses some. Among about 2.1 million clones, roughly 93% were seen once, and the ten largest hold around 1.7%. CD45RO-negative, CCR7-positively selected cells formed the naive CD8 fraction, excluding terminally differentiated effector memory CD45RA+ cells. Sequenced sample: naive CD8+ T cells from PBMCs. The receptors derive from a man between 18 and 29 years old in good health. Some clones in this sample may be carry-over from other donors' samples.

The gene calls are TRBV27 and TRBJ2-1, with 10 positions matching TRBD2. J gave up 2 bases and V 5 bases, and 6 bases lay outside the gene matches. The CDR3 loop spans 16 amino acids. Looked up from germline, CDR1 is MNHEY and CDR2 is SMNVEV (reference sequence). CDR3 sequence: CASSPYGLAAYNEQFF. CDR3 DNA sequence: TGTGCCAGCAGTCCCTACGGACTAGCGGCCTACAATGAGCAGTTCTTC.

This chain uses TRBV6-4 with TRBJ2-2; the D is unclear. CDR3 length equals 14 residues. Between the trimmed V and J ends, which lost 0 bases and 3 bases, there was a span of 5 bases. Germline V gives CDR1 MRHNA, CDR2 SNTAGT. Here the CDR3 DNA reads TGTGCCAGCAGTGACTCAAGGGACACCGGGGAGCTGTTTTTT. Residues: CASSDSRDTGELFF.

Written as DNA, the CDR3 is TGTGCCAGCAGCTTAGGACCCTCGAGGGCCACCTTC. Protein product: CASSLGPSRATF. The J gene is TRBJ1-2, the V gene TRBV7-9; D gene ambiguous. V lost 1 base, J lost 13 bases, and 13 bases lay in between. CDR1 and CDR2 from the germline V gene are SEHNR and FQNEAQ (reference sequence). CDR3 size: 12 residues.

This chain's CDR3 is CASSKNREAYEQYF. For the CDR3, the DNA is TGTGCCAGCAGCAAGAACAGGGAGGCCTACGAGCAGTACTTC. V is TRBV21-1 and J is TRBJ2-7. TRBV21-1 has pseudogene status. The CDR3 is made up of 14 amino acids.

J is TRBJ1-5 and V is TRBV28, with 8 bases identical to TRBD1. The CDR3 runs to 18 residues. Germline V gene data show CDR1 as MDHEN and CDR2 as SYDVKM. The junction had 17 bases not matched to a gene; V was cut back by 8 bases and J by 2 bases. The CDR3 is CASFSSETGDDGNQPQHF. The CDR3 nucleotides read TGTGCCAGCTTTTCTTCCGAGACAGGGGATGATGGCAATCAGCCCCAGCATTTT.

The CDR3 spells CASKSGGEYNEQFF. CDR3 DNA sequence: TGTGCCAGCAAATCAGGGGGAGAGTACAATGAGCAGTTCTTC. J is TRBJ2-1 and V is TRBV28, with 7 positions matching TRBD1. This CDR3 has 14 residues. V lost 7 bases and J lost 4; bases outside the gene matches: 7. Germline V gives CDR1 MDHEN, CDR2 SYDVKM.

This chain links TRBV6-4 with TRBJ1-2; TRBD1 aligns across 8 bases. The ends lost 6 bases at V and 5 bases at J; junction bases unmatched: 17. Per the germline V gene, CDR1 is MRHNA and CDR2 is SNTAGT. This CDR3 spans 17 amino acids. In DNA, the CDR3 is TGTGCCAGCAGCAAAATACCGGGACAGGACGCTTTTTATGGCTACACCTTC. Its protein product is CASSKIPGQDAFYGYTF.

The chain has TRBV29-1 and TRBJ2-1; the D gene is possibly TRBD1 (6 bases). This CDR3 comprises 17 residues. Germline lookup yields CDR1 SQVTM and CDR2 ANQGSEA. Trimming removed 7 bases from V and 3 bases from J, with 25 bases in between. The CDR3 reads CSGYRDTYRTLYNEQFF. As DNA, the CDR3 is TGCAGCGGATACCGGGACACGTACCGGACGCTCTACAATGAGCAGTTCTTC.

The V and J genes are TRBV5-6 and TRBJ1-4; tentatively, D is TRBD1 (6 bases). Germline CDR1 SGHDT, CDR2 YYEEEE. This CDR3 is 11 amino acids long. Trimming removed 0 bases from V and 12 bases from J, with 6 bases in between. Here the CDR3 DNA reads TGTGCCAGCAGCTTGGGACAGGAACTGTTTTTT. This codes for CASSLGQELFF.

V gene TRBV19 combines with J gene TRBJ2-2, with 8 bases matching TRBD2. Germline CDR1 is LNHDA and CDR2 is SQIVND (reference sequence). Unmatched junction bases numbered 9, after V lost 3 bases and J lost 0 bases. The CDR3 contains 18 residues. In nucleotides, the CDR3 is TGTGCCAGTAGTATTGGCGGACTAGCAGCTGCGAACACCGGGGAGCTGTTTTTT. It yields the protein CASSIGGLAAANTGELFF.

The V call is TRBV10-1, the J call TRBJ1-3; 8 positions agree with TRBD1. Trimming cost V 5 bases and J 1 base; bases outside gene matches: 7. Looked up from germline, CDR1 is WNHNN and CDR2 is SYGVQD (reference sequence). The CDR3 has 16 amino acids. CDR3 loop: CASSPGTGESGNTIYF. CDR3 DNA: TGCGCCAGCAGTCCCGGGACAGGCGAATCTGGAAACACCATATATTTT.

This chain links TRBV28 with TRBJ2-7; tentatively, D is TRBD1 (6 bases). This CDR3 region has 15 residues. Trimming removed 2 bases at V and 3 bases at J, with 14 bases between. CDR1 is MDHEN, CDR2 SYDVKM, per germline. The CDR3: CASSLRRGLNYEQYF. The CDR3, as DNA: TGTGCCAGCAGTTTAAGAAGGGGGTTAAACTACGAGCAGTACTTC.

As DNA, the CDR3 is TGTGCCAGCAGCCCGTCGTGGAGGGGGAGGAAGAACACTGAAGCTTTCTTT. This sequence encodes CASSPSWRGRKNTEAFF. The chain employs TRBV9 and TRBJ1-1; possible D gene TRBD1, 6 bases. Per germline, CDR1 SGDLS and CDR2 YYNGEE. Between the trimmed V and J ends, which lost 4 bases and 1 base, there was a span of 20 bases. The CDR3 is 17 amino acids.

The rearrangement joins TRBV7-9 to TRBJ2-2; 16 bases are a match to TRBD2. The CDR3 sequence is 17 residues long. Germline CDR1 is SEHNR and CDR2 is FQNEAQ (reference sequence). Trimming at V came to 5 bases and at J to 5 bases, leaving 5 bases not matched to a gene. The CDR3 is CASSQGLAGGPTGELFF. CDR3 DNA: TGTGCCAGCAGCCAGGGACTAGCGGGAGGGCCGACCGGGGAGCTGTTTTTT.

V usage is TRBV27 and J usage is TRBJ2-5; D might be TRBD1 (5 bases). This CDR3 comprises 13 residues. The V end was cut by 7 bases, the J end by 4 bases, with 13 bases between. In germline, CDR1 is MNHEY, CDR2 SMNVEV (reference sequence). The DNA for the CDR3 is TGTGCCAGCATCGGCGACACAGGAGAGACCCAGTACTTC. It yields the protein CASIGDTGETQYF.

This chain links TRBV11-2 with TRBJ1-3; 8 nucleotides agree with TRBD1. Per the germline V gene, CDR1 is SGHAT and CDR2 is FQNNGV. The CDR3 sequence is 14 residues long. V was clipped by 7 bases and J by 0 bases; unmatched bases: 2. CDR3 sequence: CASTGQASGNTIYF. The DNA for the CDR3 is TGTGCCAGCACGGGACAGGCCTCTGGAAACACCATATATTTT.

The chain carries TRBV9 and TRBJ2-1, with TRBD2 matching over 12 bases. Germline V gives CDR1 SGDLS, CDR2 YYNGEE. The trim removed 4 bases at V and 8 bases at J, leaving 10 bases unmatched. The CDR3 loop spans 16 amino acids. This CDR3 reads CASSPSGLAGWDEQFF. The CDR3 nucleotides read TGTGCCAGCAGCCCCTCCGGACTAGCGGGATGGGATGAGCAGTTCTTC.

V is TRBV19 and J is TRBJ2-1; 8 bases line up with TRBD2. This CDR3 is 15 amino acids long. Germline loops: CDR1 LNHDA, CDR2 SQIVND (reference sequence). J gave up 10 bases and V 5 bases, and 13 bases lay outside the gene matches. CDR3 nucleotides: TGTGCCAGTAGTGTCTCAAGCGGGAGAGGAGGCGAGCAGTTCTTC. The encoded protein is CASSVSSGRGGEQFF.

The table lists this clone with a count of one. The rearrangement uses TRBV5-6 and TRBJ2-1, with D unclear. The CDR3 has 15 amino acids. The germline gives CDR1 SGHDT, CDR2 YYEEEE. Trimming stripped 5 bases from V and 0 bases from J, with 12 bases between. CDR3 sequence: CASRVGRYSYNEQFF. CDR3 DNA: TGTGCCAGCAGGGTCGGACGGTACTCCTACAATGAGCAGTTCTTC.

This rearrangement joins TRBV29-1 to TRBJ1-5; TRBD1 might be the D (5 bases). The germline gives CDR1 SQVTM, CDR2 ANQGSEA. Trimming removed 2 bases at V and 3 bases at J, with 8 bases between. The CDR3 extends over 13 amino acids. CDR3 sequence (DNA): TGCAGCGTTGAAACGGGGACCAATCAGCCCCAGCATTTT. It translates to CSVETGTNQPQHF. The complete variable domain, with remaining parts taken from reference TRBV29-1 and TRBJ1-5, reads SAVISQKPSRDICQRGTSLTIQCQVDSQVTMMFWYRQQPGQSLTLIATANQGSEATYESGFVIDKFPISRPNLTFSTLTVSNMSPEDSSIYLCSVETGTNQPQHFGDGTRLSIL.

This rearrangement joins TRBV28 to TRBJ2-7; D is ambiguous. V was trimmed by 5 bases and J by 7 bases, leaving 9 bases between them. The germline V gene encodes CDR1 MDHEN and CDR2 SYDVKM. The CDR3 totals 11 residues. This CDR3 is CASSRPWEQYF. The CDR3 DNA sequence: TGTGCCAGCAGTCGCCCGTGGGAGCAGTACTTC.

The rearrangement links TRBV7-8 to TRBJ2-3; D perhaps matches TRBD1 (6 bases). Trimming removed 3 bases at V and 4 bases at J, with 14 bases between. Germline V gene lookup returns CDR1 SGHVS and CDR2 FQNEAQ. The CDR3 extends over 15 amino acids. The CDR3 region has the DNA TGTGCCAGCAGCTTCTTCAGGGGCGGCCCAGATACGCAGTATTTT. Translated, it gives CASSFFRGGPDTQYF.

The chain couples TRBV6-6 to TRBJ1-1, with TRBD1 matching over 8 bases. The CDR3 consists of 14 residues. Trimming at V came to 6 bases and at J to 4 bases, leaving 7 bases not matched to a gene. The germline gives CDR1 MNHNY, CDR2 SVGAGI (reference sequence). In DNA form, the CDR3 reads TGTGCCAGCAGCCACGACAGGGGTAGCACTGAAGCTTTCTTT. It yields the protein CASSHDRGSTEAFF.